A selection of T cell receptor beta chains follows, all from one sample in a study of shared T cell receptors in the human thymus. Some clones are missing from TCRdb's copy, which holds only in-frame ones; the method was immunoSEQ multiplex PCR. The sample includes fewer than 700,000 clones, roughly 90% seen only once; the top ten take around 0.01%. These sequences were also reported in another study, on human thymus T cells.

Material: thymocytes. These receptors all come from a boy younger than two with a congenital heart defect. CDR3s include the opening cysteine and the closing phenylalanine or tryptophan. D genes are given only for firm matches. Some rows mark clone size as missing; the rest say once, few, many or name a class of expanded clone.

clone size,J gene,D gene,V gene,CDR3 length,CDR3 DNA,CDR3 protein
.,TRBJ1-1,.,TRBV19,14,TGTGCCAGTATCCCGACAGGAACGAACACTGAAGCTTTCTTT,CASIPTGTNTEAFF
.,TRBJ1-4,TRBD1,TRBV7-2,14,TGTGCCAGCAGCCCCGGGACAGGGCGCTTAAAACTGTTTTTT,CASSPGTGRLKLFF
.,TRBJ2-3,TRBD2,TRBV23-1,22,TGCGCCAGCAGTCAATCGCCGTCGCAGGGGCCGGGACTAGCGGGAGGTGTAGATACGCAGTATTTT,CASSQSPSQGPGLAGGVDTQYF
.,TRBJ2-7,TRBD2,TRBV5-4,18,TGTGCCAGCAGCTTGGAAGGACTAGCGGCCGATACCCCCTACGAGCAGTACTTC,CASSLEGLAADTPYEQYF
.,TRBJ1-1,.,TRBV5-8,13,TGTGCCAGCAGCTTGGACACCCCTAGGGAAGCTTTCTTT,CASSLDTPREAFF
.,TRBJ1-5,TRBD1,TRBV6-7,13,TGTGCCAGCAGGGACAGGGGCAATCAGCCCCAGCATTTT,CASRDRGNQPQHF
.,TRBJ2-5,TRBD2,TRBV4-1,17,TGCGCCAGCAGCCCTAACGGGACTAGCGGGCACCAAGAGACCCAGTACTTC,CASSPNGTSGHQETQYF
.,TRBJ1-1,TRBD1,TRBV5-6,14,TGTGCCAGCATCCACCAGGGGGCCCACACTGAAGCTTTCTTT,CASIHQGAHTEAFF
.,TRBJ1-2,TRBD1,TRBV7-9,19,TGTGCCAGCAGCTTAGCCCCAGCGACAGGGGAGCCTCCTAACTATGGCTACACCTTC,CASSLAPATGEPPNYGYTF
.,TRBJ2-7,TRBD2,TRBV4-3,16,TGCGCCAGCAGCCAAGTCCTCGGCGGGAGAGGAGGTGAGCAGTACTTC,CASSQVLGGRGGEQYF
.,TRBJ1-5,.,TRBV25-1,13,TGTGCCAGCAGTGCTGGGGGGTATCAGCCCCAGCATTTT,CASSAGGYQPQHF
few,TRBJ2-1,TRBD2,TRBV6-5,13,TGTGCCAGCAGTTACTTGGCGGGGGGGGAGCAGTTCTTC,CASSYLAGGEQFF
.,TRBJ1-2,TRBD1,TRBV6-5,13,TGTGCCAGCAGTTTGGACAGGATTTATGGCTACACCTTC,CASSLDRIYGYTF
.,TRBJ2-1,TRBD2,TRBV6-6,14,TGTGCCAGTCATGGGACTAGCGGTTACAATGAGCAGTTCTTC,CASHGTSGYNEQFF
.,TRBJ2-3,.,TRBV11-3,12,TGTGCCAGCAGCTTGGGGGCGAATACGCAGTATTTT,CASSLGANTQYF
.,TRBJ1-5,TRBD1,TRBV28,19,TGTGCCAGCAGTTTACGCCCTCCGGGACAGCTGTATAGCAATCAGCCCCAGCATTTT,CASSLRPPGQLYSNQPQHF
.,TRBJ1-1,.,TRBV4-1,15,TGCGCCACTACTCCCCTGTGGACATCAAACACTGAAGCTTTCTTT,CATTPLWTSNTEAFF
.,TRBJ2-1,TRBD1,TRBV6-5,13,TGTGCCAGCAGGGGGACAGGGGCCAATGAGCAGTTCTTC,CASRGTGANEQFF
.,TRBJ1-1,.,TRBV7-9,16,TGTGCCAGCAGCTATGACAGGTTGGGGGCAAACACTGAAGCTTTCTTT,CASSYDRLGANTEAFF
.,TRBJ2-1,.,TRBV11-2,14,TGTGCCAGCAGCCCACCGGGAGTCCTAAATGAGCAGTTCTTC,CASSPPGVLNEQFF
.,TRBJ2-3,.,TRBV9,13,TGTGCCAGCAGCACCCGGACAACAGATACGCAGTATTTT,CASSTRTTDTQYF
.,TRBJ2-7,.,TRBV10-3,13,TGTGCCATCGGGTCGGGAAGCTCCTACGAGCAGTACTTC,CAIGSGSSYEQYF
.,TRBJ2-1,.,TRBV6-6,15,TGTGCCAGCAGTCTAGCGCTTAGCTCCTACAATGAGCAGTTCTTC,CASSLALSSYNEQFF
.,TRBJ2-2,TRBD2,TRBV4-3,18,TGCGCCAGCAGCCAAGATGAGTACGGGCGGGAGAGCGTCGGGGAGCTGTTTTTT,CASSQDEYGRESVGELFF
.,TRBJ1-4,TRBD1,TRBV7-2,16,TGTGCCAGCAGCTTAGGACCCGGGACAGGGAAGGAAAAACTGTTTTTT,CASSLGPGTGKEKLFF
.,TRBJ1-3,TRBD1,TRBV19,18,TGTGCCAGTAGTATTCGGGAAAAGGGGGCGAGCTCTGGAAACACCATATATTTT,CASSIREKGASSGNTIYF
.,TRBJ2-1,.,TRBV29-1,13,TGCAGCGTTGAAGTTACTAAACGCAATGAGCAGTTCTTC,CSVEVTKRNEQFF
once,TRBJ1-2,TRBD1,TRBV5-4,14,TGTGCCAGCAGCCTTCCGGGACAGAGGGATGGCTACACCTTC,CASSLPGQRDGYTF
.,TRBJ2-7,TRBD1,TRBV29-1,13,TGCAGCGTTTCGACAGGGGTGGGCTACGAGCAGTACTTC,CSVSTGVGYEQYF
.,TRBJ2-7,TRBD1,TRBV14,16,TGTGCCAGCAGCCAAATGGACAGGGGGACCCCAGGGGAGCAGTACTTC,CASSQMDRGTPGEQYF
.,TRBJ2-3,.,TRBV9,15,TGTGCCAGCAGCGTAGATGGACACAGCACAGATACGCAGTATTTT,CASSVDGHSTDTQYF
.,TRBJ1-5,TRBD1,TRBV25-1,15,TGTGCCAGCAGCGCGGACAGGGAAGGCAATCAGCCCCAGCATTTT,CASSADREGNQPQHF
.,TRBJ2-3,TRBD2,TRBV5-1,22,TGCGCCAGCAGCCCTCGGCGGGGGGGAGCCGGGACTAGCGACCATCATGGAGATACGCAGTATTTT,CASSPRRGGAGTSDHHGDTQYF
.,TRBJ2-1,.,TRBV27,13,TGTGCCAGCCTACCCTCGGACTTTCATGAGCAGTTCTTC,CASLPSDFHEQFF
.,TRBJ2-7,.,TRBV9,14,TGTGCCAGCAGCCCCCTACCCATACCCTACGAGCAGTACTTC,CASSPLPIPYEQYF
.,TRBJ1-2,.,TRBV19,17,TGTGCCAGTAGTATAGCGGTGACAGAAACAAGCCCCTATGGCTACACCTTC,CASSIAVTETSPYGYTF
few,TRBJ2-7,.,TRBV19,14,TGTGCCAGTAGTCCCACAGACATTGCCTACGAGCAGTACTTC,CASSPTDIAYEQYF
.,TRBJ2-1,TRBD2,TRBV5-8,16,TGTGCCAGCAGCTTTGCTAGGACTAGCGCCCTTTATGAGCAGTTCTTC,CASSFARTSALYEQFF